This T cell receptor beta chain was sequenced for a study of technical replicates of blood from several donors. CDR3 length: 15 residues. Germline lookup yields CDR1 KGHSH and CDR2 LQKENI. The ends lost 3 bases at V and 9 bases at J; junction bases unmatched: 7. Assay: immunoSEQ multiplex PCR; the TCRdb copy retains only in-frame clones and omits some. The data contain around 50,000 clones, roughly 90% of them seen just once; the ten biggest clones take up around 3.9%. The rearrangement uses TRBV18 and TRBJ1-5, with 11 bases lining up with TRBD1. The source of this sequence is a human donor in good health. Some clones in this sample may be carry-over from other donors' samples. The sample was PBMCs. CDR3 amino acids: CASSPGTGGFWPQHF. CDR3 coding DNA: TGTGCCAGCTCACCTGGGACAGGGGGTTTTTGGCCCCAGCATTTT.